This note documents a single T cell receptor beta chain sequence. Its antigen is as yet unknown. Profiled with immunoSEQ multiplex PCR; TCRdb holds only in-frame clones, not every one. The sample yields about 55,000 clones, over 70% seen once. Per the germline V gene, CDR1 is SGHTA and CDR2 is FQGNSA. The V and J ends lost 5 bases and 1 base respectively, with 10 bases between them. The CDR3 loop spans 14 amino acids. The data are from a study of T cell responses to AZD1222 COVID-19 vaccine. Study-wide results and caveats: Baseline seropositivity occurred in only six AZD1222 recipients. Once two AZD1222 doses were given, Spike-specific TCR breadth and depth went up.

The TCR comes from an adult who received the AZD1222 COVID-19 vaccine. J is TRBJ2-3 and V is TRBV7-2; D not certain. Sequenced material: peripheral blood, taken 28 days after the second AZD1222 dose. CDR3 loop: CASSPRSGTDTQYF. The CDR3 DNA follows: TGTGCCAGCAGCCCCCGTTCGGGCACAGATACGCAGTATTTT.